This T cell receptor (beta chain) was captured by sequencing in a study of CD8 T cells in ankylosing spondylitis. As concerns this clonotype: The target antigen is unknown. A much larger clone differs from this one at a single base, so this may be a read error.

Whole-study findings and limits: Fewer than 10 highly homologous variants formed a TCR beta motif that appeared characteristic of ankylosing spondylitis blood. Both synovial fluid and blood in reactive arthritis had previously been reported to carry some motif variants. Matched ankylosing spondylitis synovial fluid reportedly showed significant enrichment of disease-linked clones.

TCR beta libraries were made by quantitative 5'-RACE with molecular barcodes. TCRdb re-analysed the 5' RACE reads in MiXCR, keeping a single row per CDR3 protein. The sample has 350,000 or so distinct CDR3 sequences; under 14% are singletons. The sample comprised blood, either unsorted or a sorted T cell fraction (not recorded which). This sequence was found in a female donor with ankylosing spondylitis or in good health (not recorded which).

The CDR3 spells CCAPGRIGTSPYEQYF. CDR3 nucleotides: TGCTGTGCCCCCGGGAGGATCGGGACTAGCCCCTACGAGCAGTACTTC. The gene calls are TRBV20-1 and TRBJ2-7, with 9 bases lining up with TRBD2. The CDR3 is made up of 16 amino acids. Germline V lookup: CDR1 DFQATT, CDR2 SNEGSKA (reference sequence).